The present TCR beta chain was sequenced within a study of OX40 agonist ivuxolimab in advanced cancers. Profiling relied on immunoSEQ multiplex PCR, and the TCRdb table lists in-frame clones only, not all of them. The sample includes fewer than 20,000 clones, 60% to 85% seen only once; the top ten take around 34%. Per germline, CDR1 LNHDA and CDR2 SQIVND (reference sequence). The germline V and J ends were trimmed by 1 base and 4 bases, with 10 bases remaining between them. This CDR3 has 14 amino acids. This clone came up a few times. The sequence derives from an adult with an advanced solid tumor such as melanoma, head and neck, liver or kidney cancer. The sample consisted of CD4+ or CD8+ T cells sorted from blood, taken in a trial of the OX40 agonist ivuxolimab. V and J are TRBV19 and TRBJ1-1; tentative D call: TRBD1 (5 bases). This CDR3 reads CASSIVVGGTEAFF. The CDR3 nucleotides read TGTGCCAGTAGTATAGTTGTGGGGGGCACTGAAGCTTTCTTT.